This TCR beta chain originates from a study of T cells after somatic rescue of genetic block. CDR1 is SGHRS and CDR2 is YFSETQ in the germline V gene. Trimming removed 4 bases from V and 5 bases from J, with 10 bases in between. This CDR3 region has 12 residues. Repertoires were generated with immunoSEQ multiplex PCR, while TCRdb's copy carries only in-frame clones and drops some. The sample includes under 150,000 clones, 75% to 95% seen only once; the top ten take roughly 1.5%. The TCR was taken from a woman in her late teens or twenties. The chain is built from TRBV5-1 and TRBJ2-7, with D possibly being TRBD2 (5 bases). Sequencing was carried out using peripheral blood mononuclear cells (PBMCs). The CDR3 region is CASSRDPHEQYF. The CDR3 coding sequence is TGCGCCAGCAGCCGGGATCCCCACGAGCAGTACTTC.